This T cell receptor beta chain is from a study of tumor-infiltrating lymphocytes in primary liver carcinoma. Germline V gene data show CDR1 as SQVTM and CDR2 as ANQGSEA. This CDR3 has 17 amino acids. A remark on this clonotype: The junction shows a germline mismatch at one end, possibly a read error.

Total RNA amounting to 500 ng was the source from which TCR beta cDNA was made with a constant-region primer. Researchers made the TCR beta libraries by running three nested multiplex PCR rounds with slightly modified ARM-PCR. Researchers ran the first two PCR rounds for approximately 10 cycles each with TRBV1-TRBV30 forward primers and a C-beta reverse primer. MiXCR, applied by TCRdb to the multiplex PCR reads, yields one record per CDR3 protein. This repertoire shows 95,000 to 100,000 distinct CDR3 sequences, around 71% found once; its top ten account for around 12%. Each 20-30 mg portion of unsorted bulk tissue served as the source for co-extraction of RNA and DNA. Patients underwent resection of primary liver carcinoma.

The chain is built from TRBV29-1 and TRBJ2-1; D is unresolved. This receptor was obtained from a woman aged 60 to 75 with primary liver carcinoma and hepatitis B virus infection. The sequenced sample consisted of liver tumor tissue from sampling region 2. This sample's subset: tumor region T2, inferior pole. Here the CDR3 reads CSVEETGHFYNYNEQFF. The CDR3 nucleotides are TGCAGTGTTGAAGAAACTGGGCACTTCTACAACTACAATGAGCAGTTCTTC.